This T cell receptor beta chain came from a study of blood T cell repertoires in COVID-19. About the research overall: Acute-phase and convalescent COVID-19 samples originated in the United States, Italy and Spain. T cells, B-cell-depleted T cells, or PBMCs supplied cDNA or gDNA.

Between the trimmed V and J ends, which lost 0 bases and 2 bases, there was a span of 26 bases. CDR1 LNHNV and CDR2 YYDKDF come from the germline V gene (reference sequence). CDR3 size: 20 residues. Original data processing: Quantification of nucleated cells was approximated via reference gene primer amplification. Assay used: immunoSEQ multiplex PCR; TCRdb lists only in-frame clones, some missing. V, J and clone size were drawn from that table, and D and trimming were deduced from the DNA. The table lists approximately 250,000 clones, 86% of them singletons, with about 2% in the top ten. Sequenced input: peripheral blood. V gene TRBV15 combines with J gene TRBJ2-7; a weak D match, TRBD2 (6 bases). This clonotype originated in a man aged 25-40 years who had recovered from COVID-19. The CDR3 region is CATSRDIPSAGRTPTYEQYF. CDR3 nucleotide sequence: TGTGCCACCAGCAGAGATATTCCTTCGGCAGGGAGGACCCCTACCTACGAGCAGTACTTC.